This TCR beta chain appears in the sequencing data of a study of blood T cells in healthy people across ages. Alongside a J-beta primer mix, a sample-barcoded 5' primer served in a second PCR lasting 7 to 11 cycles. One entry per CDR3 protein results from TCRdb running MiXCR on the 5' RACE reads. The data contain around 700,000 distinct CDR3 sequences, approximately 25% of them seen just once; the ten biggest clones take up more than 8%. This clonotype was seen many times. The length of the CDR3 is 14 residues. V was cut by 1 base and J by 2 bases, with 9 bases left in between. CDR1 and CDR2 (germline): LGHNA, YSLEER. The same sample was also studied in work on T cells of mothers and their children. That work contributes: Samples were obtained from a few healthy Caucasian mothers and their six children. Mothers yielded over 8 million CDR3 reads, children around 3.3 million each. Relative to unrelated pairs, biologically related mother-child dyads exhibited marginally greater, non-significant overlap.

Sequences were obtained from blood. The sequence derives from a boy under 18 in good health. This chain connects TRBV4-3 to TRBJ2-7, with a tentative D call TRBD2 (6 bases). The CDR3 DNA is TGCGCCAGCAGCCAAGGAGGGGAGGCCTACGAGCAGTACTTC. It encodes CASSQGGEAYEQYF.